This TCR beta chain was profiled in a study of cytomegalovirus exposure and HLA in healthy donors. The CDR3 is 14 amino acids. Germline V lookup: CDR1 SGHRS, CDR2 YFSETQ. V lost 4 bases and J lost 1; bases outside the gene matches: 1. The PCR made use of 60 Vbeta and 13 Jbeta primers. Only in-frame clones appear in the TCRdb table, and some are missing; sequencing was by immunoSEQ multiplex PCR. In the table there are under 150,000 clones, roughly 60% of which are singletons. The chain joins TRBV5-1 to TRBJ1-4, with 7 bases lining up with TRBD1. Material for sequencing was PBMCs. This TCR was recovered from a woman aged 40 to 50 in good health and CMV-seronegative. The CDR3 DNA sequence: TGCGCCAGCAGCACAGGGGTAACTAATGAAAAACTGTTTTTT. Its translation is CASSTGVTNEKLFF.